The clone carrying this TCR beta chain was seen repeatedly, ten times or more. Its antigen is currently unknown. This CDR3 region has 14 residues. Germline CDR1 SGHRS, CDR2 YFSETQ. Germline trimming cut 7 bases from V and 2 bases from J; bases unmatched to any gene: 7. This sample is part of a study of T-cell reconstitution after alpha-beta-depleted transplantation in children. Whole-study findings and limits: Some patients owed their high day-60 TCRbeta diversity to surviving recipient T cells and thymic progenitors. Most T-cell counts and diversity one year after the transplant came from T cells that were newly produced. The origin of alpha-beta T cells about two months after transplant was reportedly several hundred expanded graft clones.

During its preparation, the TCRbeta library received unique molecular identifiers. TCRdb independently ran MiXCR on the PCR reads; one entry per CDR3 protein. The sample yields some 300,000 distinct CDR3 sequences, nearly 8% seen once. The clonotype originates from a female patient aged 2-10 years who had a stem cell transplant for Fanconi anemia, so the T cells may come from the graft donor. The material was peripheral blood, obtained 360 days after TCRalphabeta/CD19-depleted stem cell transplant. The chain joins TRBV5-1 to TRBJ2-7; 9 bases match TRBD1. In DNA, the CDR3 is TGCGCCAGCTCACCCCGGGACAGGGCCTACGAGCAGTACTTC. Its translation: CASSPRDRAYEQYF.